This TCR beta chain comes out of a study of blood T cell repertoires in COVID-19 (dated by TCRdb to the early 2020s). Describing the broader study: The collaborator samples originated in the United States, Italy and Spain and spanned the acute and convalescent phases of COVID-19. HLA class I and class II types, where available, came from metadata supplied by the sample provider rather than from assay-based typing. Deeply sampled blood TCRbeta repertoires from subjects exposed to, actively infected with, or recovered from COVID-19 were included in the dataset. The repertoires were made available in a free public database intended to serve as a resource for research on the immune response to SARS-CoV-2. A de-identified subject ID, COVID-19 status, age in years and sex were almost always included in the sample metadata. Samples were obtained from the ongoing ImmuneRACE study (first 160 participants) and from roughly 1,300 subjects provided by 6 global collaborators. The prospective study material was composed of cDNA or gDNA derived from T cells, B-cell-depleted T cells, or PBMCs. On the study overall, not on this receptor specifically: The amount of clinical and demographic metadata varied by source and participant and was provided uncurated.

V and J are trimmed by 0 bases and 5 bases, and the gene matches miss 1 base of the junction. The cysteine opens and the phenylalanine closes a CDR3 of 15 amino acids. CDR3 DNA only is kept here, 45 bases in frame from base 1. As encoded in the germline V gene (reference sequence), CDR1 is LGHDT while CDR2 is YNNKEL. The table lists this clone with a count of one. This clone's antigen is unknown. Within one base of it there is no much larger clone, and no base qualities were kept. The immunoSEQ Assay, a bias-controlled multiplex PCR, was used to amplify TCRbeta CDR3 regions from genomic DNA. The original methods were these. The number of nucleated cells in each sample was estimated from the amplification of reference gene primers within the assay. Sequence reads were collapsed and filtered to measure the absolute abundance of every unique TCRbeta CDR3 rearrangement. For each sample, productive Simpson clonality was calculated as the square root of Simpson's diversity index across productive rearrangements. TCRdb retrieved this table from immuneACCESS and kept in-frame rearrangements only. Not all clones are present; in checked studies, unresolved V genes account for under half, and no reason is known for the remainder. V and J calls and clone size are those listed in that table; D and trimming were worked out from the DNA. This sample comprises some 110,000 clones, 70% to 90% of them detected only once. About 4.5% of the sample rests with the top ten.

Whole blood was collected in K2EDTA tubes by collaborating institutions according to the institutions' own protocols. For TCRbeta analysis, collaborators shipped samples as frozen whole blood, isolated PBMCs, or DNA extracted from either of those sample types. The specimen sequenced was peripheral blood. Recombination connected TRBV3-1 (or the pseudogene TRBV3-2) to TRBJ1-5; TRBD1 matches 10 bases in the middle. This receptor was obtained from a man aged 40-50 years with acute or convalescent COVID-19. The DNA reads as follows: TGTGCCAGCAGCCAAGAGACAGGGGGCTATCAGCCCCAGCATTTT. This encodes CASSQETGGYQPQHF.